A single sample gave rise to the 16 T cell receptor beta chains below, sequenced in a study of response to subunit inactivated influenza vaccine. TCRdb re-analysed the RT-PCR reads in MiXCR, keeping a single row per CDR3 protein. Here the sample spans 530,000 or so distinct CDR3 sequences, 12% to 15% being singletons. Sequenced here: PBMCs from blood, sampled roughly 12 days after vaccination. The receptors derive from a man aged 45-65 years who received an inactivated influenza vaccine.

This clonotype was counted at least ten times. The CDR3 DNA reads as TGTGCCAGCAGTGGGGGGAGCTCCTACGAGCAGTACTTC. Translated: CASSGGSSYEQYF. The rearrangement links TRBV28 to TRBJ2-7; D might be TRBD2 (6 bases). CDR1 MDHEN and CDR2 SYDVKM come from the germline V gene. The V and J ends lost 5 bases and 0 bases respectively, with 8 bases between them. The CDR3 has 13 residues.

The chain couples TRBV12-3 or TRBV12-4 to TRBJ2-2, with D maybe TRBD2 (6 bases). CDR3 length equals 16 residues. Trimming stripped 2 bases from V and 4 bases from J, with 14 bases between. The CDR3 loop reads CASSLWPAGLTGELFF. As DNA, the CDR3 is TGTGCCAGCAGTTTATGGCCTGCGGGGCTCACCGGGGAGCTGTTTTTT.

This clonotype was seen repeatedly, ten times or more. Written as DNA, the CDR3 is TGTGCCATCAGCATGACAGGGACCACGAACACCGGGGAGCTGTTTTTT. It is translated as CAISMTGTTNTGELFF. The rearrangement links TRBV10-3 to TRBJ2-2, with 7 bases identical to TRBD1. J gave up 0 bases and V 6 bases, and 7 bases lay outside the gene matches. The CDR3 spans 16 residues. In germline, CDR1 is ENHRY, CDR2 SYGVKD.

The chain links TRBV2 to TRBJ2-7; tentatively, D is TRBD2 (6 bases). The V gene lost 6 bases and the J gene lost 0 bases, with 15 bases spanning the gap. Germline V gene data show CDR1 as SNHLY and CDR2 as FYNNEI. The CDR3 runs 15 residues. The CDR3 loop is CASRGERVSSYEQYF. The CDR3 DNA is TGTGCCAGCAGAGGAGAGCGGGTGAGCTCCTACGAGCAGTACTTC.

This clonotype was recorded a few times. This sequence joins TRBV7-9 and TRBJ2-5, with D perhaps TRBD1 or TRBD2 (6 bases each). This CDR3 comprises 14 residues. Per the germline V gene, CDR1 is SEHNR and CDR2 is FQNEAQ (reference sequence). V was shortened by 5 bases and J by 3 bases, with 13 bases between the two germline ends. The CDR3 is CASSPSGAKETQYF. CDR3 nucleotide sequence: TGTGCCAGCAGCCCCTCGGGGGCCAAAGAGACCCAGTACTTC.

This sequence joins TRBV7-2 and TRBJ1-5, with D hard to call. Germline V gene data show CDR1 as SGHTA and CDR2 as FQGNSA. V was shortened by 6 bases and J by 1 base, with 10 bases between the two germline ends. The CDR3 has 14 amino acids. The CDR3 DNA reads TGTGCCAGCAGACCCGGTCACAGCAATCAGCCCCAGCATTTT. This translates into CASRPGHSNQPQHF.

This clonotype has just a few counts. The rearrangement links TRBV5-1 to TRBJ2-1, with 7 bases lining up with TRBD1. Trimming cost V 4 bases and J 4 bases; bases outside gene matches: 11. Germline V CDR1 and CDR2: SGHRS, YFSETQ. The CDR3 has 16 residues. Here the CDR3 reads CASSVTHGTAYNEQFF. CDR3 nucleotide sequence: TGCGCCAGCAGCGTTACACACGGGACAGCATACAATGAGCAGTTCTTC.

CDR3 sequence: CASSQDSLGARRGEQFF. The CDR3 region has the DNA TGTGCCAGCAGCCAAGATTCATTGGGGGCTAGAAGGGGTGAGCAGTTCTTC. This chain joins TRBV3-1 and TRBJ2-1; D is perhaps TRBD1 (6 bases). CDR3 size: 17 residues. V lost 0 bases, J lost 9 bases, and 21 bases lay in between. Germline-derived CDR1 and CDR2 are LGHDT and YNNKEL (reference sequence).

This clonotype came up many times. The V gene is TRBV3-1, the J gene TRBJ1-5; unclear D gene. CDR3 length: 13 amino acids. In germline, CDR1 is LGHDT, CDR2 YNNKEL (reference sequence). Trimming took 0 bases from V and 10 from J, leaving 10 bases between them. CDR3 residues: CASSQERQAPQHF. CDR3 bases: TGTGCCAGCAGCCAAGAACGCCAGGCACCCCAGCATTTT. Based on the CDR3 plus reference TRBV3-1 and TRBJ1-5, the full variable domain is DTAVSQTPKYLVTQMGNDKSIKCEQNLGHDTMYWYKQDSKKFLKIMFSYNNKELIINETVPNRFSPKSPDKAHLNLHINSLELGDSAVYFCASSQERQAPQHFGDGTRLSIL.

The sample holds many counts of this clonotype. The chain is built from TRBV5-4 and TRBJ2-3; 9 bases agree with TRBD1. V lost 4 bases to trimming and J lost 5 bases; unmatched junction nucleotides: 5. Per germline, CDR1 SGHNT and CDR2 YYREEE (reference sequence). The CDR3 has 14 amino acids. The CDR3 loop reads CASSRGQGVDTQYF. The CDR3 DNA reads TGTGCCAGCAGCCGGGGACAGGGTGTAGATACGCAGTATTTT.

In this sample, this clonotype turned up many times. The CDR3 nucleotides are TGCGCCAGCAGCGCGGTGGGGGTACGTGGGTACACTGAAGCTTTCTTT. Amino acids: CASSAVGVRGYTEAFF. The chain recombines TRBV5-1 with TRBJ1-1; D might be TRBD1 (5 bases). The V gene lost 4 bases and the J gene lost 3 bases, with 19 bases spanning the gap. The CDR3 spans 16 residues. The germline V gene has CDR1 SGHRS and CDR2 YFSETQ. The variable domain in full, completed from reference TRBV5-1 and TRBJ1-1, reads KAGVTQTPRYLIKTRGQQVTLSCSPISGHRSVSWYQQTPGQGLQFLFEYFSETQRNKGNFPGRFSGRQFSNSRSEMNVSTLELGDSALYLCASSAVGVRGYTEAFFGQGTRLTVV.

In this sample, this clonotype turned up a few times. The chain links TRBV24-1 to TRBJ2-6; TRBD1 aligns across 7 bases. Losses at the gene ends were 5 bases for V and 0 bases for J; bases not matched to a gene: 9. Per the germline V gene, CDR1 is KGHDR and CDR2 is SFDVKD. CDR3 length: 18 residues. CDR3 residues: CATSGRQGDFSGANVLTF. In DNA, the CDR3 is TGTGCCACCAGTGGAAGACAGGGTGACTTCTCTGGGGCCAACGTCCTGACTTTC.

The rearrangement uses TRBV10-3 and TRBJ1-6; 7 bases align to TRBD1. This CDR3 has 13 residues. CDR1 is ENHRY, CDR2 SYGVKD, per germline. V trimming: 10 bases; J trimming: 10 bases; junction bases outside the gene matches: 10. The chain's CDR3 is CASSDRVESPLHF. CDR3 DNA: TGTGCCAGCTCCGACAGGGTAGAGTCACCCCTCCACTTT.

This clonotype was counted between two and nine times. The rearrangement joins TRBV7-2 to TRBJ1-1; 10 nucleotides align to TRBD1. The length of the CDR3 is 11 residues. V lost 9 bases to trimming and J lost 10 bases; unmatched junction nucleotides: 5. Germline V gives CDR1 SGHTA, CDR2 FQGNSA. CDR3 sequence reads: CASVRDRGAFF. CDR3 nucleotides: TGTGCCAGTGTCCGGGACAGGGGAGCTTTCTTT. Full variable domain (missing parts from reference TRBV7-2 and TRBJ1-1): GAGVSQSPSNKVTEKGKDVELRCDPISGHTALYWYRQSLGQGLEFLIYFQGNSAPDKSGLPSDRFSAERTGGSVSTLTIQRTQQEDSAVYLCASVRDRGAFFGQGTRLTVV.

This clonotype was seen more than once but under ten times. The rearrangement joins TRBV29-1 to TRBJ2-7; tentatively, D is TRBD2 (6 bases). The CDR3 is made up of 14 amino acids. Germline lookup yields CDR1 SQVTM and CDR2 ANQGSEA. Trimming took 6 bases from V and 3 from J, leaving 18 bases between them. The CDR3 DNA reads as TGCAGCGTACTGGGACTGAACAAGGACTACGAGCAGTACTTC. Its protein is CSVLGLNKDYEQYF.

This clonotype occurred a few times. The V gene is TRBV21-1, the J gene TRBJ2-3; TRBD1 was called by the table and not checked on the DNA. TRBV21-1 is listed as a pseudogene. The CDR3 is 15 amino acids. Here the CDR3 DNA reads TGTGCCAGCAGGGGACAGGGGGCGTACACAGATACGCAGTATTTT. It codes for CASRGQGAYTDTQYF.